A single sample gave rise to the 17 T cell receptor beta chains below, sequenced in a study of blood T cell repertoires in COVID-19. Assay used: immunoSEQ multiplex PCR; TCRdb lists only in-frame clones, some missing. The sample has about 52,000 clones, about 84% seen once. Sequencing was done on a sample of peripheral blood. These receptor sequences come from a woman older than 75 with acute or convalescent COVID-19.

The gene calls are TRBV5-1 and TRBJ1-1; D call uncertain. The germline V gene encodes CDR1 SGHRS and CDR2 YFSETQ. CDR3 length: 14 residues. Trimming left V 4 bases short and J 4 bases short, with 14 bases between. As DNA, the CDR3 is TGCGCCAGCAGCCCCGGGTCCGGGAGCACTGAAGCTTTCTTT. It is translated as CASSPGSGSTEAFF.

The J gene is TRBJ2-5, the V gene TRBV27; 13 bases match TRBD2. Germline CDR1 is MNHEY and CDR2 is SMNVEV (reference sequence). V lost 6 bases and J lost 6; bases outside the gene matches: 4. There are 14 residues in the CDR3. This chain's CDR3 is CASSEGLAGKTQYF. DNA for the CDR3: TGTGCCAGCAGCGAGGGACTAGCGGGGAAGACCCAGTACTTC.

The chain has TRBV7-2 and TRBJ2-5, with D possibly matching TRBD2 (6 bases). V lost 5 bases and J lost 5, with 18 bases in between. The CDR3 loop spans 15 amino acids. The germline CDR1 and CDR2 sequences are SGHTA and FQGNSA. CDR3 sequence: CASSAALAGWETQYF. The CDR3 DNA follows: TGTGCCAGCAGCGCCGCACTAGCCGGTTGGGAGACCCAGTACTTC.

The table lists this clone with a few counts. The chain is built from TRBV5-1 and TRBJ2-7, with 8 positions matching TRBD2. Germline assignment: CDR1 SGHRS and CDR2 YFSETQ. The trim removed 1 base at V and 3 bases at J, leaving 6 bases unmatched. This CDR3 is built from 15 residues. The CDR3 loop is CASSLYSGSIYEQYV. The DNA for the CDR3 is TGCGCCAGCAGCTTGTACAGCGGGAGCATCTACGAGCAGTACGTC.

The chain recombines TRBV7-2 with TRBJ2-7; weak D call: TRBD2 (5 bases). Trimming pared 2 bases from V and 3 bases from J, leaving 11 bases between. The CDR3 contains 14 residues. CDR1 and CDR2 from the germline V gene are SGHTA and FQGNSA. CDR3 amino acids: CASSLSRGDYEQYF. CDR3 DNA sequence: TGTGCCAGCAGCTTAAGTCGGGGAGACTACGAGCAGTACTTC.

The chain combines TRBV3-1 (or the pseudogene TRBV3-2) with TRBJ2-2; TRBD1 aligns across 7 bases. This CDR3 is built from 13 residues. V lost 4 bases, J lost 6 bases, and 2 bases stayed unmatched. Germline V gives CDR1 LGHDT, CDR2 YNNKEL (reference sequence). The chain's CDR3 is CASSRTGAGELFF. The CDR3 nucleotides read TGTGCCAGCAGCCGAACAGGGGCCGGGGAGCTGTTTTTT.

This sequence joins TRBV14 and TRBJ1-4; D may be TRBD1 (5 bases). In germline, CDR1 is SGHDN, CDR2 FVKESK. CDR3 size: 14 residues. Deletions cut 4 bases from V and 9 bases from J, with 15 bases between. In DNA form, the CDR3 reads TGTGCCAGCAGCCTCAGTGGACAAATGAAAAAACTGTTTTTT. Its translation is CASSLSGQMKKLFF.

The V call is TRBV2, the J call TRBJ2-6, with D hard to call. Germline V CDR1 and CDR2: SNHLY, FYNNEI. This CDR3 has 15 amino acids. The germline V and J ends were trimmed by 7 bases and 0 bases, with 10 bases remaining between them. CDR3 in DNA: TGTGCCAGCACAGTATCATTCTCTGGGGCCAACGTCCTGACTTTC. It codes for CASTVSFSGANVLTF. The full variable domain, in which reference TRBV2 and TRBJ2-6 provide the parts outside the CDR3, is EPEVTQTPSHQVTQMGQEVILRCVPISNHLYFYWYRQILGQKVEFLVSFYNNEISEKSEIFDDQFSVERPDGSNFTLKIRSTKLEDSAMYFCASTVSFSGANVLTFGAGSRLTVL.

This clone was recorded once. The rearrangement joins TRBV5-4 to TRBJ1-3; 9 nucleotides line up with TRBD1. CDR3 length: 16 amino acids. V lost 4 bases and J lost 2; bases outside the gene matches: 7. CDR1 is SGHNT, CDR2 YYREEE, per germline (reference sequence). CDR3 in amino acids: CASSTGQGRAGNTIYF. CDR3 DNA sequence: TGTGCCAGCAGCACCGGACAGGGGAGGGCTGGAAACACCATATATTTT. Full variable domain (outside the CDR3, taken from reference TRBV5-4 and TRBJ1-3): ETGVTQSPTHLIKTRGQQVTLRCSSQSGHNTVSWYQQALGQGPQFIFQYYREEENGRGNFPPRFSGLQFPNYSSELNVNALELDDSALYLCASSTGQGRAGNTIYFGEGSWLTVV.

This clone was picked up a small number of times. J is TRBJ2-2 and V is TRBV5-1, with 7 bases identical to TRBD1. This CDR3 is built from 15 residues. J gave up 5 bases and V 0 bases, and 4 bases lay outside the gene matches. The germline V gene has CDR1 SGHRS and CDR2 YFSETQ. DNA of the CDR3: TGCGCCAGCAGCTTGGGAGACAGGGAAACCGGGGAGCTGTTTTTT. This gives the protein CASSLGDRETGELFF.

This clone occurred once. The rearrangement joins TRBV27 to TRBJ1-1; D is unresolved. V was clipped by 0 bases and J by 3 bases, with 11 bases between them. The germline V gene encodes CDR1 MNHEY and CDR2 SMNVEV (reference sequence). CDR3 length: 15 amino acids. The CDR3: CASSLSVGVDTEAFF. The CDR3 nucleotides read TGTGCCAGCAGTTTATCAGTGGGCGTAGACACTGAAGCTTTCTTT.

This clone was seen only once. The CDR3 region is CSVGGRGQETQYF. CDR3 DNA: TGCAGCGTTGGGGGAAGGGGGCAAGAGACCCAGTACTTC. The V call is TRBV29-1, the J call TRBJ2-5; perhaps TRBD1 as D (6 bases). V lost 4 bases and J 2 bases, leaving 11 bases between the germline ends. CDR3 length equals 13 residues. Germline CDR1 reads SQVTM; CDR2 reads ANQGSEA.

V gene TRBV28 combines with J gene TRBJ1-5; D is perhaps TRBD1 (6 bases). The CDR3 spans 16 residues. Germline assignment: CDR1 MDHEN and CDR2 SYDVKM. The V end was cut by 6 bases, the J end by 4 bases, with 19 bases between. CDR3 sequence: CASSQMKTGDNQPQHF. The CDR3 DNA is TGTGCCAGCAGCCAAATGAAGACAGGTGATAATCAGCCCCAGCATTTT.

The chain has TRBV18 and TRBJ2-1; tentatively, D is TRBD1 (6 bases). This CDR3 region has 15 residues. V lost 4 bases and J 0 bases, leaving 10 bases between the germline ends. In germline, CDR1 is KGHSH, CDR2 LQKENI. The CDR3 nucleotides read TGTGCCAGCTCACGACAGGTGGGCTCCTACAATGAGCAGTTCTTC. Translated, it gives CASSRQVGSYNEQFF.

This clone was seen a single time. The rearrangement uses TRBV28 and TRBJ1-6, with D perhaps TRBD1 (6 bases). Germline V lookup: CDR1 MDHEN, CDR2 SYDVKM. This CDR3 contains 14 residues. The V gene lost 10 bases and the J gene lost 5 bases, with 15 bases spanning the gap. The CDR3 sequence: CATFGGSNNSPLHF. CDR3 in DNA: TGTGCCACCTTTGGGGGCTCTAATAATTCACCCCTCCACTTT.

The chain has TRBV5-1 and TRBJ2-7, with D possibly being TRBD1 (5 bases). Germline V lookup: CDR1 SGHRS, CDR2 YFSETQ. V was clipped by 0 bases and J by 0 bases, with 13 bases between them. The CDR3 is 16 residues long. The CDR3 bases are TGCGCCAGCAGCTTGGGGGGCAGTTTTAGCTCCTACGAGCAGTACGTC. It yields the protein CASSLGGSFSSYEQYV.

The rearrangement uses TRBV27 and TRBJ2-3; 9 bases match TRBD1. The V gene's germline CDR1 is MNHEY and CDR2 SMNVEV (reference sequence). Unmatched junction bases numbered 10, after V lost 1 base and J lost 2 bases. The CDR3 is 18 residues long. CDR3 sequence reads: CASSLFGEGQGYTDTQYF. The CDR3 DNA reads as TGTGCCAGCAGTTTATTTGGTGAGGGACAGGGATACACAGATACGCAGTATTTT.